The 8 T cell receptor beta chains given below trace back to one sample, sequenced in a study of metastatic and nonmetastatic thyroid tumors. Thyroid surgery was preceded by no treatment in any patient. TCRdb re-clonotyped the PCR reads through MiXCR. The table has tens of thousands of clones, around 25% seen once; the top ten hold about 14%. Sequenced: blood. The receptor source for this set is a female donor with papillary thyroid cancer or a benign thyroid nodule (not recorded which). Some clones in this sample may be carry-over from other donors' samples.

This clone was recorded at least ten times. This chain connects TRBV29-1 to TRBJ1-1; TRBD1 matches at 7 bases. V shed 6 bases and J 1 base; nucleotides not matched to a gene: 11. This CDR3 is built from 15 residues. Germline V gene data show CDR1 as SQVTM and CDR2 as ANQGSEA. The CDR3 is CSVQYSGQSNTEAFF. The CDR3 DNA reads as TGCAGCGTCCAATACTCGGGACAGTCGAACACTGAAGCTTTCTTT.

This clone was observed many times. The rearrangement uses TRBV6-2 or TRBV6-3 and TRBJ2-3; 13 nucleotides match TRBD2. CDR1 is MNHEY, CDR2 SVGEGT, per germline. The CDR3 sequence is 19 residues long. V lost 4 bases, J lost 1 base, and 11 bases stayed unmatched. In DNA form, the CDR3 reads TGTGCCAGCAGTTCTACTAGCGGGAGGGGATCTAGTGGCACAGATACGCAGTATTTT. It translates to CASSSTSGRGSSGTDTQYF.

There are a few counts of this clone. The chain recombines TRBV28 with TRBJ1-1; no definite D call. V lost 9 bases and J 1 base, leaving 9 bases between the germline ends. Germline CDR1 MDHEN, CDR2 SYDVKM. The CDR3 sequence is 12 residues long. CDR3 amino acids: CASSHGNTEAFF. The CDR3 nucleotides read TGTGCCAGTAGCCATGGGAACACTGAAGCTTTCTTT. Based on the CDR3 plus reference TRBV28 and TRBJ1-1, the full variable domain is DVKVTQSSRYLVKRTGEKVFLECVQDMDHENMFWYRQDPGLGLRLIYFSYDVKMKEKGDIPEGYSVSREKKERFSLILESASTNQTSMYLCASSHGNTEAFFGQGTRLTVV.

This clone was detected a few times. A junction boundary mismatches the germline segment, possibly from a read error. This chain links TRBV6-6 with TRBJ1-3, with D uncertain. CDR1 MNHNY and CDR2 SVGAGI come from the germline V gene (reference sequence). The CDR3 runs to 14 residues. This chain's CDR3 is CASIYSVTLNTIYF. The CDR3 bases are TGTGCCAGCATTTACTCTGTCACTTTAAACACCATATATTTT.

Remarks on this clone: A much larger clonotype is one base distant, so this may be a read error. The chain recombines TRBV7-7 with TRBJ2-3; D is ambiguous. The length of the CDR3 is 15 residues. Germline V lookup: CDR1 SSHAT, CDR2 FNYEAQ (reference sequence). The CDR3: CASSLVTQSTDTQYF. CDR3 DNA sequence: TGTGCTAGCAGCTTAGTGACACAAAGCACAGATACGCAGTATTTT.

This clone has a count of ten or more. The chain employs TRBV6-2 or TRBV6-3 and TRBJ2-3, with TRBD2 matching over 7 bases. Losses at the gene ends were 6 bases for V and 4 bases for J; bases not matched to a gene: 7. Germline V CDR1 and CDR2: MNHEY, SVGEGT. The CDR3 contains 14 residues. CDR3 loop: CASRRQRGADTQYF. The CDR3 region has the DNA TGTGCCAGCAGAAGACAGCGGGGTGCAGATACGCAGTATTTT.

This clone is labeled medium-sized (0.01 to 0.1%). V gene TRBV28 combines with J gene TRBJ1-6, with a weak D call TRBD1 (6 bases). Germline assignment: CDR1 MDHEN and CDR2 SYDVKM. CDR3 length: 16 amino acids. The V and J ends lost 5 bases and 9 bases respectively, with 20 bases between them. CDR3 in amino acids: CASSRQTTGRFSPLHF. The CDR3 DNA reads TGTGCCAGCAGTCGACAAACAACAGGGAGGTTTTCACCCCTCCACTTT.

In its sample, this clone was seen many times. V is TRBV2 and J is TRBJ2-3; maybe TRBD2 (5 bases). The CDR3 contains 16 residues. CDR1 and CDR2 from the germline V gene are SNHLY and FYNNEI. V gave up 3 bases and J gave up 1 base, with 14 bases separating them. CDR3 protein: CASSDGLNQGTDTQYF. The CDR3 DNA reads as TGTGCCAGCAGTGACGGACTGAACCAGGGCACAGATACGCAGTATTTT.